The 12 T cell receptor beta chains given below trace back to one sample, sequenced in a study of metastatic and nonmetastatic thyroid tumors. Every patient underwent thyroid surgery untreated. TCRdb recomputed clones from the PCR reads via MiXCR. The table has over 13,000 clones, roughly a quarter seen once. Sequenced material: tumor tissue. The source of these receptors is a female donor with papillary thyroid cancer or a benign thyroid nodule (not recorded which). Some clones in this sample may be carry-over from other donors' samples.

Ten or more counts support this clone. This sequence joins TRBV18 and TRBJ1-5; 9 nucleotides align to TRBD1. CDR1 is KGHSH and CDR2 is LQKENI in the germline V gene. The CDR3 has 14 residues. With 3 bases clipped from V and 9 bases from J, the junction kept 6 bases outside the gene matches. The DNA of the CDR3 is TGTGCCAGCTCACCGACGACAGGGGGGGGGCCCCAGCATTTT. Encoded protein: CASSPTTGGGPQHF.

J is TRBJ1-1 and V is TRBV18; the D is unclear. Per germline, CDR1 KGHSH and CDR2 LQKENI. The CDR3 is 13 amino acids. The V gene lost 8 bases and the J gene lost 1 base, with 11 bases spanning the gap. CDR3 amino acids: CASARQTNTEAFF. The CDR3 DNA sequence: TGTGCCAGCGCCCGACAAACGAACACTGAAGCTTTCTTT.

Concerning this clone: Its ends do not fully match the called genes, so a read error is possible. The genes are TRBV12-3 or TRBV12-4 and TRBJ1-2; tentatively, D is TRBD1 (6 bases). There are 15 residues in the CDR3. The DNA for the CDR3 is TGTGCCAGCAGTTTTGGTACCGGACAGAGCTATGGCTACACATTC. Translating it yields CASSFGTGQSYGYTF.

This clone was counted a few times. This sequence joins TRBV27 and TRBJ2-7; D not certain. V was cut by 8 bases and J by 3 bases, with 23 bases left in between. Germline loops: CDR1 MNHEY, CDR2 SMNVEV (reference sequence). This CDR3 has 16 amino acids. In nucleotides, the CDR3 is TGTGCCAGCTTCCTTCAGCACCATTGTGTCAACTACGAGCAGTACTTC. As protein: CASFLQHHCVNYEQYF.

This rearrangement joins TRBV27 to TRBJ2-7, with 7 bases aligning to TRBD1. V was clipped by 8 bases and J by 3 bases; unmatched bases: 13. CDR1 is MNHEY, CDR2 SMNVEV, per germline (reference sequence). CDR3 length: 15 amino acids. The CDR3 loop reads CASRDREGLSYEQYF. CDR3 DNA: TGTGCCAGCCGAGACAGGGAAGGACTCAGCTACGAGCAGTACTTC.

This clone is deemed medium-sized. The V and J genes are TRBV6-1 and TRBJ2-7; 7 nucleotides match TRBD2. Trimming at V came to 2 bases and at J to 6 bases, leaving 7 bases not matched to a gene. CDR3 length: 14 residues. The V gene's germline CDR1 is MNHNS and CDR2 SASEGT. The CDR3 sequence is CASSEWRERGEQYF. The CDR3 region has the DNA TGTGCCAGCAGTGAATGGCGGGAGAGAGGCGAGCAGTACTTC.

This clone has more than one count but fewer than ten. V usage is TRBV11-2 and J usage is TRBJ2-1; 12 bases map to TRBD2. Germline CDR1 reads SGHAT; CDR2 reads FQNNGV. V shed 2 bases, J shed 10 bases, and the junction held 6 bases outside the gene matches. CDR3 length equals 15 residues. CDR3 in DNA: TGTGCCAGCAGCTTACAACTAGCGGGAGGTTGGGAGCAGTTCTTC. It translates to CASSLQLAGGWEQFF.

The sample holds many counts of this clone. The same CDR3 can be traced to other DNA sequences in this sample. The chain uses TRBV4-2 and TRBJ1-2, with 7 bases identical to TRBD1. The trim removed 0 bases at V and 6 bases at J, leaving 10 bases unmatched. The germline V gene has CDR1 LGHNA and CDR2 YNFKEQ. The length of the CDR3 is 16 residues. As DNA, the CDR3 is TGTGCCAGCAGCCAAGATTCTAACCAGGGGGTGAATGGCTACACCTTC. It yields the protein CASSQDSNQGVNGYTF.

The V call is TRBV6-2 or TRBV6-3, the J call TRBJ2-2; 7 bases line up with TRBD2. J gave up 3 bases and V 7 bases, and 8 bases lay outside the gene matches. This CDR3 has 15 amino acids. Germline CDR1 MNHEY, CDR2 SVGEGT. CDR3 sequence (DNA): TGTGCCAGCAAAGGCTATCGGGGGGACACCGGGGAGCTGTTTTTT. Translated: CASKGYRGDTGELFF.

The table lists this clone with many counts. This rearrangement joins TRBV9 to TRBJ2-3; 7 bases fit TRBD2. V shed 3 bases and J 2 bases; nucleotides not matched to a gene: 9. Germline loops: CDR1 SGDLS, CDR2 YYNGEE. The CDR3 is 16 residues long. CDR3 sequence (DNA): TGTGCCAGCAGCGCCGGCGGGGGATCCAACACAGATACGCAGTATTTT. Protein: CASSAGGGSNTDTQYF.

The chain is built from TRBV5-4 and TRBJ1-6; 11 nucleotides line up with TRBD1. Unmatched junction bases numbered 8, after V lost 3 bases and J lost 6 bases. Per the germline V gene, CDR1 is SGHNT and CDR2 is YYREEE (reference sequence). The CDR3 spans 17 residues. The CDR3 nucleotides read TGTGCCAGCAGCTGGTGGGACAGGGGGTTTGGTAATTCACCCCTCCACTTT. Translating gives CASSWWDRGFGNSPLHF.

This clone was seen a few times. One base away lies a much larger clone, so this may be a sequencing read error. In the same sample, other DNA sequences code for this CDR3. J is TRBJ1-2 and V is TRBV19, with unresolved D. Trimming cost V 4 bases and J 0 bases, with 6 bases left between them. Germline V gene data show CDR1 as LNHDA and CDR2 as SQIVND (reference sequence). CDR3 length equals 13 residues. In DNA form, the CDR3 reads TGTGCCAGTAGTACTGGACCTAACTATGGCTACACCTTC. Protein: CASSTGPNYGYTF.